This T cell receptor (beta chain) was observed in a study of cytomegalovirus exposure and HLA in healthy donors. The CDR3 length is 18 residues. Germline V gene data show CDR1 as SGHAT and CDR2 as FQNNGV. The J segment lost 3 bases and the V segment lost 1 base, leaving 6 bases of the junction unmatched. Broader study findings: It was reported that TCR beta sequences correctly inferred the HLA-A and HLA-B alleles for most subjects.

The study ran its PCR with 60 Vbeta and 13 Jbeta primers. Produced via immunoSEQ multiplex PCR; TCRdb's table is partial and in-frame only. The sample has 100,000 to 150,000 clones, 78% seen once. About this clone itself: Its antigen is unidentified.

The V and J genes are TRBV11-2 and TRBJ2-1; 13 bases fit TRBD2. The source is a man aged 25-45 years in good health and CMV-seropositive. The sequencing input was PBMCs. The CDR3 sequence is CASSLGTGLAGVYNEQFF. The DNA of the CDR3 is TGTGCCAGCAGCTTAGGCACAGGACTAGCGGGAGTCTACAATGAGCAGTTCTTC.